The present T cell receptor beta chain was sequenced within a study of neurological immune-mediated disorders. Germline lookup yields CDR1 DFQATT and CDR2 SNEGSKA (reference sequence). V lost 6 bases to trimming and J lost 0 bases; unmatched junction nucleotides: 8. The CDR3 is 17 amino acids. 5'RACE with 10-nucleotide random UMIs generated the cDNA. One entry per CDR3 protein, called by TCRdb with MiXCR from the 5' RACE reads. The sample has fewer than 50,000 distinct CDR3 sequences; about 14% are singletons. The cells used in sorted libraries, CD4+ or CD8+ T cells, numbered about a million. This clonotype has ten or more counts.

This sequence originates from a woman aged 55-70 years with HTLV-1-associated myelopathy (HAM/TSP). The gene calls are TRBV20-1 and TRBJ2-5, with 15 bases lining up with TRBD2. Sequenced material: CD4+ T cells from blood. The CDR3 reads CSAAGTSGGTYQETQYF. In nucleotides, the CDR3 is TGCAGTGCCGCGGGGACTAGCGGGGGGACGTACCAAGAGACCCAGTACTTC.